The source of this TCR beta chain is a study of CXCR3-negative and CXCR3-positive naive CD8 T cells. The TRB cDNA libraries were prepared by 5' RACE with UMI labels. TCRdb reprocessed the 5' RACE reads and stores each CDR3 protein as one record, lacking DNA. The repertoire table contains around 60,000 distinct CDR3 sequences. Every subset of CD8+ T cells was sorted in triplicate at 300,000 or so cells each. Study outcomes and limitations: Naive subsets had comparable surface CD5, so TRB CDR3 properties gauged TCR strength. Both naive subsets had comparably high diversity; memory CD8+ cells much lower. Compared with CXCR3-negative naive cells, CXCR3-positive naive cells showed more hydrophobic TRB CDR3s.

The CDR3 runs 14 residues. Per the germline V gene, CDR1 is MNHEY and CDR2 is SVGEGT. About this clonotype: The antigen is undetermined.

This receptor was identified in a human donor in good health. Some clones in this sample may be carry-over from other donors' samples. Sequenced: naive CXCR3+ CD8+ T cells from blood. The subset here: CD45RO-CCR7+CD27+CD95- naive CD8+ T cells expressing CXCR3 (TNR3+). The V and J genes are TRBV6-2 or TRBV6-3 and TRBJ2-3; TCRdb reports TRBD2, a call that lacks DNA to check it against. CDR3: CASSSTRTTDTQYF.